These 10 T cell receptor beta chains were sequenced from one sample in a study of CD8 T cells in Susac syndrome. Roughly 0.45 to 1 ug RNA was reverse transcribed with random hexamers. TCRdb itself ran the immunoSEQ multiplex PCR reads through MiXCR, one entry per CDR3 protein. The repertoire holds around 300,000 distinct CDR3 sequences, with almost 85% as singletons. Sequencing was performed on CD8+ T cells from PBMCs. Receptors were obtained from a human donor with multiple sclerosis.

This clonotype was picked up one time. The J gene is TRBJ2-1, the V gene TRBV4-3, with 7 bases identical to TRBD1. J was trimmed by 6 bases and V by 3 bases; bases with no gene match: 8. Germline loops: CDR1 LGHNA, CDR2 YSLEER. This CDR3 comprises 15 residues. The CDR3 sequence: CASSQSQTGLNEQFF. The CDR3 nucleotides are TGCGCCAGCAGCCAGTCTCAGACAGGGCTCAATGAGCAGTTCTTC.

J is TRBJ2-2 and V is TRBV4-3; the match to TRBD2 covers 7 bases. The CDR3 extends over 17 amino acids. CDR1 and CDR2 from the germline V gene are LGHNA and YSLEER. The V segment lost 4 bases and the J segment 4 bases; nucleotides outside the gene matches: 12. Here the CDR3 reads CASSRPTGGPSTGELFF. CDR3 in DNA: TGCGCCAGCAGCCGCCCCACGGGGGGACCGTCCACCGGGGAGCTGTTTTTT.

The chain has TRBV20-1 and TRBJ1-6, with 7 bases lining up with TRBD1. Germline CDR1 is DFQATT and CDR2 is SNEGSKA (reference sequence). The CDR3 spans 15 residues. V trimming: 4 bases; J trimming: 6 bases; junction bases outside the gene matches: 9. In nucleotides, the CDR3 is TGCAGTGCTATACACCGGGACAGCGTTAATTCACCCCTCCACTTT. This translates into CSAIHRDSVNSPLHF.

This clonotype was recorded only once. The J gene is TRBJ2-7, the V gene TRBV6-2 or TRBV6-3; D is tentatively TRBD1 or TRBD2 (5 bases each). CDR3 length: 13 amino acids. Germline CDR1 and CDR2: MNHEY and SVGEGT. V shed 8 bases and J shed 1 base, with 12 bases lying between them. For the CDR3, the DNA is TGTGCCAGCGGCCCGGGACCGTCCTACGAGCAGTACTTC. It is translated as CASGPGPSYEQYF.

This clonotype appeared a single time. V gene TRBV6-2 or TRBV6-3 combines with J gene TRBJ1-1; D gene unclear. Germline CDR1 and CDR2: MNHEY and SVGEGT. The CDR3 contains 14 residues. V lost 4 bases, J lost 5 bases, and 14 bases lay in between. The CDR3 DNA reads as TGTGCCAGCAGTTTTCGCGCCGCTCTGACTGAAGCTTTCTTT. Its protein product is CASSFRAALTEAFF.

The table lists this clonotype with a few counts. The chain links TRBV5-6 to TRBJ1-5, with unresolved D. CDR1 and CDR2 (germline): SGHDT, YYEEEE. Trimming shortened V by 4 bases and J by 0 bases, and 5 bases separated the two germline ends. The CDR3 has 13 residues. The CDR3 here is CASSRASNQPQHF. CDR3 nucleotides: TGTGCCAGCAGCCGGGCTAGCAATCAGCCCCAGCATTTT.

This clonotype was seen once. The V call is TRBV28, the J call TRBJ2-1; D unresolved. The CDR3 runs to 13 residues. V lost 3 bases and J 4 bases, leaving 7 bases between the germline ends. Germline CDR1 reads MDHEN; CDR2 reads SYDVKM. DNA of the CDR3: TGTGCCAGCAGTTTCCGTCCTTACAATGAGCAGTTCTTC. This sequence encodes CASSFRPYNEQFF.

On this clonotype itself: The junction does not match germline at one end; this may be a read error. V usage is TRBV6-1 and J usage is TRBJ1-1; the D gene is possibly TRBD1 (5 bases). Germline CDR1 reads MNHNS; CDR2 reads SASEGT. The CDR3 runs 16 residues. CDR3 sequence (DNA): TGTGCCAGCAGGGAAGAGGGGCTCGATTGGAGCACTGAAGCTTTCTTT. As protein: CASREEGLDWSTEAFF.

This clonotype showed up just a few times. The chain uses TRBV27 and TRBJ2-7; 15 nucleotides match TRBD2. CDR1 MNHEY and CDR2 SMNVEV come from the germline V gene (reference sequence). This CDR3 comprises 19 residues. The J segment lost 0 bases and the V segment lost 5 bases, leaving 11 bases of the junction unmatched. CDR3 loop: CASSLEGLAGGPSSYEQYF. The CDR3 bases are TGTGCCAGCAGTCTGGAGGGACTAGCGGGAGGTCCCAGCTCCTACGAGCAGTACTTC.

DNA of the CDR3: TGCGCCAGCAGCCAAGATCGACAGTTTTTGAACACTGAAGCTTTCTTT. Its protein is CASSQDRQFLNTEAFF. V gene TRBV4-3 combines with J gene TRBJ1-1; D may be TRBD1 (5 bases). Germline V gives CDR1 LGHNA, CDR2 YSLEER. The CDR3 covers 16 residues. The V gene lost 0 bases and the J gene lost 0 bases, with 11 bases spanning the gap.